These 27 T cell receptor beta chains were sequenced from one sample in a study of blood T cell repertoires in COVID-19. Measured with immunoSEQ multiplex PCR; TCRdb has only the in-frame clones, and not every one. Of 20,000 to 25,000 clones listed, around nine tenths are singletons. The sample consisted of peripheral blood. The receptors were sampled from a human donor in a cohort sampled during active COVID-19. The donor label of this sample is uncertain.

The chain employs TRBV19 and TRBJ1-2; 8 bases map to TRBD1. With V trimmed by 6 bases and J by 4 bases, 16 bases remained unmatched. The CDR3 runs 17 residues. CDR1 and CDR2 from the germline V gene are LNHDA and SQIVND (reference sequence). In DNA form, the CDR3 reads TGTGCCAGTAGACAATATTTGACAGGGGAGGTCGCCTATGGCTACACCTTC. This sequence encodes CASRQYLTGEVAYGYTF.

This chain uses TRBV18 with TRBJ1-1; D is undetermined. With 2 bases removed from V and 1 base from J, the gap between germline ends came to 14 bases. Germline V CDR1 and CDR2: KGHSH, LQKENI. The CDR3 has 16 amino acids. This CDR3 is CASSPMGSLRNTEAFF. CDR3 DNA: TGTGCCAGCTCACCAATGGGCAGCTTGAGGAACACTGAAGCTTTCTTT.

V gene TRBV2 combines with J gene TRBJ2-7; 10 nucleotides align to TRBD1. V lost 3 bases, J lost 1 base, and 3 bases stayed unmatched. There are 15 residues in the CDR3. Germline lookup yields CDR1 SNHLY and CDR2 FYNNEI. The CDR3 spells CASSDRTGGSYEQYF. The CDR3 DNA reads as TGTGCCAGCAGTGACCGGACAGGGGGTTCCTACGAGCAGTACTTC.

The chain is built from TRBV5-1 and TRBJ2-6; D not certain. This CDR3 has 16 residues. Germline V gene data show CDR1 as SGHRS and CDR2 as YFSETQ. V dropped 1 base and J dropped 1 base, with 9 bases sitting between them. The DNA for the CDR3 is TGCGCCAGCAGCTTGCCCAGGCCATCTGGGGCCAACGTCCTGACTTTC. This gives the protein CASSLPRPSGANVLTF. The full variable domain, its missing parts supplied by reference TRBV5-1 and TRBJ2-6, is KAGVTQTPRYLIKTRGQQVTLSCSPISGHRSVSWYQQTPGQGLQFLFEYFSETQRNKGNFPGRFSGRQFSNSRSEMNVSTLELGDSALYLCASSLPRPSGANVLTFGAGSRLTVL.

V usage is TRBV6-5 and J usage is TRBJ2-7, with 8 bases that match TRBD1. There are 15 residues in the CDR3. Trimming at V came to 2 bases and at J to 3 bases, leaving 6 bases not matched to a gene. Germline loops: CDR1 MNHEY, CDR2 SVGAGI. The CDR3 DNA sequence: TGTGCCAGCAGTTACCGAGGGACAGGTTACTACGAGCAGTACTTC. It yields the protein CASSYRGTGYYEQYF.

The chain employs TRBV3-1 (or the pseudogene TRBV3-2) and TRBJ1-3; weak D call: TRBD1 (6 bases). The CDR3 totals 15 residues. With 2 bases removed from V and 3 bases from J, the gap between germline ends came to 11 bases. The V gene's germline CDR1 is LGHDT and CDR2 YNNKEL (reference sequence). The CDR3 DNA reads TGTGCCAGCAGCCAATTGACAGGTAGTGGAAACACCATATATTTT. Translated, it gives CASSQLTGSGNTIYF.

The chain uses TRBV6-6 and TRBJ1-5; 7 nucleotides line up with TRBD1. Germline-derived CDR1 and CDR2 are MNHNY and SVGAGI (reference sequence). V shed 2 bases and J 5 bases; nucleotides not matched to a gene: 0. The CDR3 has 13 residues. CDR3 DNA: TGTGCCAGCAGTTACCAGGGGGATCAGCCCCAGCATTTT. Its protein is CASSYQGDQPQHF.

The genes are TRBV9 and TRBJ2-1; 7 bases are shared with TRBD2. Per the germline V gene, CDR1 is SGDLS and CDR2 is YYNGEE. V lost 2 bases, J lost 4 bases, and 6 bases stayed unmatched. The CDR3 covers 15 residues. This CDR3 reads CASSVGTTLYNEQFF. CDR3 DNA: TGTGCCAGCAGCGTCGGGACTACACTATACAATGAGCAGTTCTTC.

The chain is built from TRBV9 and TRBJ2-1; possibly TRBD1 for D (7 bases). There are 16 residues in the CDR3. The germline V gene encodes CDR1 SGDLS and CDR2 YYNGEE. V lost 2 bases, J lost 8 bases, and 20 bases lay in between. DNA for the CDR3: TGTGCCAGCAGCGTCCGATGGCAGGGGGGTCGGGATGAGCAGTTCTTC. This gives the protein CASSVRWQGGRDEQFF.

This sequence joins TRBV6-2 or TRBV6-3 and TRBJ1-5; D possibly corresponds to TRBD1 (5 bases). Germline V gene data show CDR1 as MNHEY and CDR2 as SVGEGT. V was trimmed by 2 bases and J by 7 bases, leaving 9 bases between them. The CDR3 runs to 13 residues. The CDR3 region is CASSYRGGQPQHF. In nucleotides, the CDR3 is TGTGCCAGCAGTTACAGGGGAGGGCAGCCCCAGCATTTT.

The DNA of the CDR3 is TGTGCCAGCAGCCGAAGGGCGGGAGGATTCAATGAGCAGTTCTTC. Translation: CASSRRAGGFNEQFF. The chain has TRBV3-1 (or the pseudogene TRBV3-2) and TRBJ2-1, with 8 nucleotides matching TRBD2. The CDR3 contains 15 residues. The junction had 8 bases not matched to a gene; V was cut back by 4 bases and J by 6 bases. Per the germline V gene, CDR1 is LGHDT and CDR2 is YNNKEL (reference sequence).

This rearrangement joins TRBV28 to TRBJ2-7; weak D call: TRBD1 (6 bases). The CDR3 extends over 15 amino acids. Trimming shortened V by 1 base and J by 2 bases, and 12 bases separated the two germline ends. CDR1 is MDHEN and CDR2 is SYDVKM in the germline V gene. In nucleotides, the CDR3 is TGTGCCAGCAGTTTATTGGGGGCAGATGCCTACGAGCAGTACTTC. It codes for CASSLLGADAYEQYF. Filled out from reference TRBV28 and TRBJ2-7, the complete variable domain reads DVKVTQSSRYLVKRTGEKVFLECVQDMDHENMFWYRQDPGLGLRLIYFSYDVKMKEKGDIPEGYSVSREKKERFSLILESASTNQTSMYLCASSLLGADAYEQYFGPGTRLTVT.

The V and J genes are TRBV7-9 and TRBJ2-7; D may be TRBD1 (6 bases). The germline V gene encodes CDR1 SEHNR and CDR2 FQNEAQ (reference sequence). CDR3 size: 16 residues. V gave up 5 bases and J gave up 5 bases, with 22 bases separating them. CDR3 amino acids: CASSPTVGRGIDEQYF. In nucleotides, the CDR3 is TGTGCCAGCAGCCCAACCGTAGGCAGGGGAATCGACGAGCAGTACTTC.

V gene TRBV5-1 combines with J gene TRBJ2-7; 7 bases are shared with TRBD1. Germline V gives CDR1 SGHRS, CDR2 YFSETQ. There are 15 residues in the CDR3. V was clipped by 4 bases and J by 1 base; unmatched bases: 8. The CDR3 bases are TGCGCCAGCAGCCCTGGCGACAGGGAATCCTACGAGCAGTACTTC. It is translated as CASSPGDRESYEQYF.

This rearrangement joins TRBV28 to TRBJ1-2; D call uncertain. With 2 bases removed from V and 8 bases from J, the gap between germline ends came to 18 bases. The CDR3 is 15 amino acids. Germline-derived CDR1 and CDR2 are MDHEN and SYDVKM. The CDR3 DNA is TGTGCCAGCAGTTTAGGCGGGCAGGCCTTTATGGGCTACACCTTC. Translated, it gives CASSLGGQAFMGYTF.

The genes are TRBV15 and TRBJ2-6; TRBD2 matches at 9 bases. CDR1 and CDR2 (germline): LNHNV, YYDKDF (reference sequence). Trimming removed 3 bases from V and 0 bases from J; junction bases left unmatched: 3. This CDR3 comprises 17 residues. The chain's CDR3 is CATSRTSGNSGANVLTF. The CDR3 DNA reads TGTGCCACCAGCAGGACTAGCGGTAACTCTGGGGCCAACGTCCTGACTTTC.

This chain uses TRBV27 with TRBJ1-6, with D uncertain. The CDR3 is made up of 13 amino acids. Germline V CDR1 and CDR2: MNHEY, SMNVEV (reference sequence). V dropped 3 bases and J dropped 6 bases, with 6 bases sitting between them. DNA of the CDR3: TGTGCCAGCAGTTTCCTACGTAATTCACCCCTCCACTTT. As protein: CASSFLRNSPLHF.

V and J are TRBV2 and TRBJ2-7; TRBD2 matches at 10 bases. Germline CDR1 is SNHLY and CDR2 is FYNNEI. Germline trimming cut 8 bases from V and 4 bases from J; bases unmatched to any gene: 11. The length of the CDR3 is 15 residues. CDR3 in DNA: TGTGCCAGCGAGGGGGCCCGGACTAGCGGATACGAGCAGTACTTC. It codes for CASEGARTSGYEQYF.

The chain joins TRBV24-1 to TRBJ2-1; TRBD2 agrees at 10 bases. The CDR3 has 16 residues. The V and J ends lost 2 bases and 3 bases, in that order; junction bases with no gene match: 3. Germline V gene lookup returns CDR1 KGHDR and CDR2 SFDVKD. CDR3 region: CATSDSSGGSYNEQFF. Written as DNA, the CDR3 is TGTGCCACCAGTGATTCTAGCGGGGGAAGCTACAATGAGCAGTTCTTC.

J is TRBJ2-7 and V is TRBV20-1; TRBD2 matches at 8 bases. With 3 bases clipped from V and 2 bases from J, the junction kept 6 bases outside the gene matches. Per the germline V gene, CDR1 is DFQATT and CDR2 is SNEGSKA (reference sequence). This CDR3 region has 14 residues. The CDR3 DNA reads TGCAGTGCTAGTCCCACGGGACTAGCCTACGAGCAGTACTTC. It encodes CSASPTGLAYEQYF.

The CDR3 loop reads CASSAMRTGRGTEAFF. In DNA, the CDR3 is TGTGCCAGTAGTGCGATGAGGACAGGGAGAGGAACTGAAGCTTTCTTT. The gene calls are TRBV19 and TRBJ1-1; 8 nucleotides match TRBD1. Germline V CDR1 and CDR2: LNHDA, SQIVND (reference sequence). This CDR3 contains 16 residues. J gave up 5 bases and V 5 bases, and 13 bases lay outside the gene matches.

This clone was observed a single time. This chain links TRBV11-2 with TRBJ2-5; 7 nucleotides agree with TRBD2. This CDR3 is 16 amino acids long. Looked up from germline, CDR1 is SGHAT and CDR2 is FQNNGV. V dropped 0 bases and J dropped 5; count of bases not matched to a gene: 9. In DNA, the CDR3 is TGTGCCAGCAGCTTAGATGTGGGGGGGGGTCAGGAGACCCAGTACTTC. Translated: CASSLDVGGGQETQYF.

The J gene is TRBJ2-1, the V gene TRBV2; perhaps TRBD2 as D (5 bases). From germline, CDR1 is SNHLY and CDR2 FYNNEI. V was shortened by 6 bases and J by 2 bases, with 8 bases between the two germline ends. The CDR3 has 13 residues. The CDR3 is CASSAGTYNEQFF. The CDR3 DNA sequence: TGTGCCAGCAGCGCCGGGACCTACAATGAGCAGTTCTTC.

The chain uses TRBV13 and TRBJ2-4; 7 bases map to TRBD2. The CDR3 has 16 residues. Per germline, CDR1 PRHDT and CDR2 FYEKMQ (reference sequence). After removal of 6 bases from V and 1 base from J, the junction contained 9 bases not matched to a gene. Written as DNA, the CDR3 is TGTGCCAGCAGGCCCCGGGGAGGGAGGGCCAAAAACATTCAGTACTTC. It specifies CASRPRGGRAKNIQYF.

The chain is built from TRBV11-3 and TRBJ2-3; D not certain. V lost 2 bases to trimming and J lost 4 bases, with 4 bases between them. CDR1 is SGHNT and CDR2 is YENEEA in the germline V gene. The CDR3 has 12 amino acids. CDR3 bases: TGTGCCAGCAGCTTATCGGCAGATACGCAGTATTTT. Translating gives CASSLSADTQYF.

This sequence joins TRBV5-4 and TRBJ1-4, with 9 positions matching TRBD1. Germline V CDR1 and CDR2: SGHNT, YYREEE (reference sequence). This CDR3 spans 15 amino acids. V was clipped by 4 bases and J by 6 bases; unmatched bases: 7. CDR3 DNA: TGTGCCAGCAGCGAACAACAGGGGGCGCATGAAAAACTGTTTTTT. Protein product: CASSEQQGAHEKLFF.

The chain combines TRBV29-1 with TRBJ2-1; a possible D gene is TRBD2 (6 bases). The V gene lost 6 bases and the J gene lost 7 bases, with 16 bases spanning the gap. The length of the CDR3 is 13 residues. Per the germline V gene, CDR1 is SQVTM and CDR2 is ANQGSEA. The CDR3 DNA is TGCAGCGTGGAGGGGCGGTTTTTGAATGAGCAGTTCTTC. Protein: CSVEGRFLNEQFF.